This section outlines one T cell receptor beta chain sequence together with its context. The data belong to a study of shared clonotypes between healthy human individuals. The CDR3 sequence is 15 residues long. Trimming removed 2 bases from V and 2 bases from J, with 10 bases in between. The germline CDR1 and CDR2 sequences are MNHNY and SVGAGI (reference sequence). The donors, all of them Caucasian adults, lived in Nashville, Tennessee. The CD4+ fraction was divided into a CD45RA+ naive subset and a CD45RA-negative memory subset. Here immunoSEQ multiplex PCR was the method, and the copy in TCRdb shows in-frame clones only, minus some. The table lists more than 2,000,000 clones, 90% to 95% of them singletons.

The TCR originated in a man aged 18 to 30 in good health. The source material was naive CD4+ T cells sorted from blood. Subset in this sample: CD45RA+ positively selected. The chain uses TRBV6-6 and TRBJ1-5; TRBD1 might be the D (5 bases). CDR3 protein: CASSYGGFGNQPQHF. Written as DNA, the CDR3 is TGTGCCAGCAGTTACGGGGGGTTTGGCAATCAGCCCCAGCATTTT.